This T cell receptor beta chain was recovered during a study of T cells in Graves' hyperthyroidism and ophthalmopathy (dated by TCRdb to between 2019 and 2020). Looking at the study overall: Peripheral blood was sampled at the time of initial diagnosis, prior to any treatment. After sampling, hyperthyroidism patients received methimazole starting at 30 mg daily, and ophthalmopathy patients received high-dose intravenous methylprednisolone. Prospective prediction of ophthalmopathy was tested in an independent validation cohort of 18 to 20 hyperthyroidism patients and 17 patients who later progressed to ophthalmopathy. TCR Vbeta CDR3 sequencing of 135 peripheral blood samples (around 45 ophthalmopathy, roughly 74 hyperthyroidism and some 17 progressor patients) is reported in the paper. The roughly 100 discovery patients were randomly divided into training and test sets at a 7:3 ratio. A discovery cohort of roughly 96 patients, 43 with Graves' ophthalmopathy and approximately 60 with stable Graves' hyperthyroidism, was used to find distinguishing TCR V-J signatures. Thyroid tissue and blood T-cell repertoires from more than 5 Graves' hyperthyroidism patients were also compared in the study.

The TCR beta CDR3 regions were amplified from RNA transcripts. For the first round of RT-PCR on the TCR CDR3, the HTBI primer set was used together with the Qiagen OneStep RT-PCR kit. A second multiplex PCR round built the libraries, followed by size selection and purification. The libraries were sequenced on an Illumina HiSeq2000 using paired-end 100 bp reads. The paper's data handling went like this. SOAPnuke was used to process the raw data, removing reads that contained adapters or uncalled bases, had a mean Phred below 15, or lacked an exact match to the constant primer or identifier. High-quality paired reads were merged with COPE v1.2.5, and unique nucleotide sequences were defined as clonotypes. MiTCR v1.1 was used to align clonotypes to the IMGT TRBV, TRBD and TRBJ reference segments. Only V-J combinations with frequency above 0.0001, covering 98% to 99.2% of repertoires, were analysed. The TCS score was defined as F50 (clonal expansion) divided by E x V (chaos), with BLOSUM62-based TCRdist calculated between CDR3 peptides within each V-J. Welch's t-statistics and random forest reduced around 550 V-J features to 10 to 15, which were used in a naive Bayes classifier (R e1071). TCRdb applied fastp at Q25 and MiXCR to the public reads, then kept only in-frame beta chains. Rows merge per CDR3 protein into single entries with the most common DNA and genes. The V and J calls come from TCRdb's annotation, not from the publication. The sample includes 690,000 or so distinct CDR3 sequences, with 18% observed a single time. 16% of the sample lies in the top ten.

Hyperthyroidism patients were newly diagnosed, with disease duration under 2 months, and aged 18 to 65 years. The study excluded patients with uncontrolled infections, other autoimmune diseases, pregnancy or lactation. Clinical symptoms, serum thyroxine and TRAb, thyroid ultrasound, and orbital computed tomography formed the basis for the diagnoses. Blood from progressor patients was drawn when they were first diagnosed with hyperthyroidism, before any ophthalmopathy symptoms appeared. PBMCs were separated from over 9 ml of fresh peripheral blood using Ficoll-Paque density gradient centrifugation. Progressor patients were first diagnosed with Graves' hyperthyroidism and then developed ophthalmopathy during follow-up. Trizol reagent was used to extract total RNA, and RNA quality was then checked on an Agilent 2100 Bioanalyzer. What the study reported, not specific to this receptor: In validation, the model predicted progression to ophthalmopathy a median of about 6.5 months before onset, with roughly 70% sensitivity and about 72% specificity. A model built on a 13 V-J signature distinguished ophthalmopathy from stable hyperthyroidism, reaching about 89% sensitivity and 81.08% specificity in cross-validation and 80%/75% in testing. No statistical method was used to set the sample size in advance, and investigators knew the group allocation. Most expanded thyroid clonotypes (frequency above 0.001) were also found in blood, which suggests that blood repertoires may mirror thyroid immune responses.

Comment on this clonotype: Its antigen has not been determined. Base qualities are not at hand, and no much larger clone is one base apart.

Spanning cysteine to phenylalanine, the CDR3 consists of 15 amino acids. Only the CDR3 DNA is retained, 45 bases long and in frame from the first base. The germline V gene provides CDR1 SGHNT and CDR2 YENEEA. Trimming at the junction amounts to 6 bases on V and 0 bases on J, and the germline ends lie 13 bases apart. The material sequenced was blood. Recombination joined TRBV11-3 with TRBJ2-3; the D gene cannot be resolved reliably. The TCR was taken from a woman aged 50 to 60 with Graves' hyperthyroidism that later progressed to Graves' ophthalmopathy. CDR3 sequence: CASSIGFTSTDTQYF. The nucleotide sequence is TGTGCCAGCAGTATTGGGTTTACTAGCACAGATACGCAGTATTTT.